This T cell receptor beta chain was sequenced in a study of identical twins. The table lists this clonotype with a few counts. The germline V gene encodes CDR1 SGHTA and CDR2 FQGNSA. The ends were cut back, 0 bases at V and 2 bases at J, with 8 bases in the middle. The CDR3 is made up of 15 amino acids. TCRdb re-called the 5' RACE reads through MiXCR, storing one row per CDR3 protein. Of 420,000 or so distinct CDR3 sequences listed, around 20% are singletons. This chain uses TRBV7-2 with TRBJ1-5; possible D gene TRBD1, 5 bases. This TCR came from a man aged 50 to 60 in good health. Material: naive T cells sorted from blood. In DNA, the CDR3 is TGTGCCAGCAGCTTAGCGCTGACAGGCAATCAGCCCCAGCATTTT. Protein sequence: CASSLALTGNQPQHF.